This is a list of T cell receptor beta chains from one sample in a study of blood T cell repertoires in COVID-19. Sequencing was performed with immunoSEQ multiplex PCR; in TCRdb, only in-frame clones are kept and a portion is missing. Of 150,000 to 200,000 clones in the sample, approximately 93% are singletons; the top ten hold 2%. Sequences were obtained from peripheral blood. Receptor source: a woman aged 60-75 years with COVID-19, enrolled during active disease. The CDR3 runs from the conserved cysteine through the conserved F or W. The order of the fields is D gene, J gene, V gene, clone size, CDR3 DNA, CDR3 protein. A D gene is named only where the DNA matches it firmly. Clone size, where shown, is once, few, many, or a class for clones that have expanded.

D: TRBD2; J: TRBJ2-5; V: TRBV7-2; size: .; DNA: TGTGCCAGCAGCTCCCGGACTAGCGCCGGGGAGACCCAGTACTTC; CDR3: CASSSRTSAGETQYF
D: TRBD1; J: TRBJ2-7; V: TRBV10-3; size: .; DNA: TGTGCCATCATGCCGGGACAGGGGGCCCTCGCGGACGAGCAGTACTTC; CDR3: CAIMPGQGALADEQYF
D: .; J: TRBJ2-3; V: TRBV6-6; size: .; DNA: TGTGCCAGCAGCTACACATCGCCAGATACGCAGTATTTT; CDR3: CASSYTSPDTQYF
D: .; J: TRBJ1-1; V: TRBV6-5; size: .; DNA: TGTGTCACCGGCAGAGGGACTGAAGCTTTCTTT; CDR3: CVTGRGTEAFF
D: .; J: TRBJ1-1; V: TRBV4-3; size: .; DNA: TGCGCCAGCAGCCTACACGTGAAAGAGGGCGAGGCTTTCTTT; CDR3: CASSLHVKEGEAFF
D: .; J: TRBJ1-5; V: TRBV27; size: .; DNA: TGTGCCAGCAGTTTATCGGCCAATCAGCCCCAGCATTTT; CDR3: CASSLSANQPQHF
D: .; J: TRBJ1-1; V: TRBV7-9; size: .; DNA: TGTGCCAGCAGCCCCTCAGGAAACACTGAAGCTTTCTTT; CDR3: CASSPSGNTEAFF
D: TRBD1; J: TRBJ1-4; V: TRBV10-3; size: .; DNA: TGTGCCACCGGACTGACAGGGGTTAATGAAAAACTGTTTTTT; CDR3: CATGLTGVNEKLFF
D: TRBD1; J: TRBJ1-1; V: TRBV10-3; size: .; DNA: TGTGCCATCAGTCTGACAGGGGGGGACACTGAAGCTTTCTTT; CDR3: CAISLTGGDTEAFF
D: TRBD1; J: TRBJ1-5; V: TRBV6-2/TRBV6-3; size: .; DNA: TGTGCCAGCAGTTTTACCGGGACAGGGGCCCAGGTAGGCAATCAGCCCCAGCATTTT; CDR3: CASSFTGTGAQVGNQPQHF
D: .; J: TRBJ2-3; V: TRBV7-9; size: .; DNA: TGTGCCAGTACGGGACTTTCTAGCACAGATACGCAGTATTTT; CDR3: CASTGLSSTDTQYF
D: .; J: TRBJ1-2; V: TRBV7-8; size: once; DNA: TGTGCCAGCAGCTTAGAATCAGGGGATACCTATGGCTACACCTTC; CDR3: CASSLESGDTYGYTF
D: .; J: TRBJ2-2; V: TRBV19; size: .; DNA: TGTGCCAGTAGTCAACAAGGGGTCGGGGAGCTGTTTTTT; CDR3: CASSQQGVGELFF
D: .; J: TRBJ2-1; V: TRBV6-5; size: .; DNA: TGTGCCAGCAGTTACCCGTACAGGGTTGAGAACAATGAGCAGTTCTTC; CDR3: CASSYPYRVENNEQFF
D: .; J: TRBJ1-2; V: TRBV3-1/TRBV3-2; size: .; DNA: TGTGCCAGCAGCCAGAGGGGGGGCATTGGTGGCTACACCTTC; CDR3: CASSQRGGIGGYTF
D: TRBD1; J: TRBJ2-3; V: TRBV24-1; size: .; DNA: TGTGCCACCCGGGACAGCAAGACAGATACGCAGTATTTT; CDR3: CATRDSKTDTQYF
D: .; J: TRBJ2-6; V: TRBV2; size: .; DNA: TGTGCCAGCGGGACACGGCCTGGGGCCAACGTCCTGACTTTC; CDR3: CASGTRPGANVLTF
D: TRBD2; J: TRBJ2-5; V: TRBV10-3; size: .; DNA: TGTGCCATCAGTGAGGGGTTAGCGGGGGGGCGAGAGACCCAGTACTTC; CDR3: CAISEGLAGGRETQYF
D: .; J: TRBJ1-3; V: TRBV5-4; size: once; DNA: TGTGCCAGCAGCGAGACAGGAAACACCATATATTTT; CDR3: CASSETGNTIYF
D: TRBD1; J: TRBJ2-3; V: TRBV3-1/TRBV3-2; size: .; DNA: TGTGCCAGCAGGTCTGCAGGGGGCTTAAGCACAGATACGCAGTATTTT; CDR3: CASRSAGGLSTDTQYF
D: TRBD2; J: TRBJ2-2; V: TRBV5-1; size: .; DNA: TGCGCCAGCAGCTTGACTAGCGGGGGGGCCTTGAGCACCGGGGAGCTGTTTTTT; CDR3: CASSLTSGGALSTGELFF
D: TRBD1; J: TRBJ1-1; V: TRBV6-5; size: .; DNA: TGTGCCAGCAGCGCCCTACAGGGGAATACTGAAGCTTTCTTT; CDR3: CASSALQGNTEAFF
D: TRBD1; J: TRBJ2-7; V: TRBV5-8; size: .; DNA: TGTGCCAGCACTGACAGGGCCTGGGCCTCCTACGAGCAGTACTTC; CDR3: CASTDRAWASYEQYF
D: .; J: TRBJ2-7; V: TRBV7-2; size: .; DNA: TGTGCCAGCAGCTCGGACGGACACAACTCCTACGAGCAGTACTTC; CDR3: CASSSDGHNSYEQYF
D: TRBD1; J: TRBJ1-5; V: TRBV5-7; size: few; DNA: TGTGCCAGCAGCCCTGCCGGGACAGGACACAATCAGCCCCAGCATTTT; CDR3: CASSPAGTGHNQPQHF
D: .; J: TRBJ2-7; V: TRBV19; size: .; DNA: TGTGCCAGTAGCCGCGGGACAGCTTATGGGGAGCAGTACTTC; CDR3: CASSRGTAYGEQYF
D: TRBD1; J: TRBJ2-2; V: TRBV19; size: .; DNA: TGTGCCAGTAGTATTTCACTACAGGGGCCCGGGGAGCTGTTTTTT; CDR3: CASSISLQGPGELFF
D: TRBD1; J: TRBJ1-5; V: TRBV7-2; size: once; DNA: TGTGCCAGCAGCTTCGACAGGGGAAACAATCAGCCCCAGCATTTT; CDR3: CASSFDRGNNQPQHF
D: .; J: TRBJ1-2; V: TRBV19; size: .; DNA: TGTGCCAGTAGTATCGCCCCCGGGGGGGGTCACTACACCTTC; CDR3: CASSIAPGGGHYTF
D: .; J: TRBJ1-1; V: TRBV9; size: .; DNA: TGTGCCAGCAGCGTAGGCGGGGGATCTAACACTGAAGCTTTCTTT; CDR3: CASSVGGGSNTEAFF
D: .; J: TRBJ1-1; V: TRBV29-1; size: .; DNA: TGCAGCGTTCCCCTCCCGGGTAACACTGAAGCTTTCTTT; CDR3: CSVPLPGNTEAFF
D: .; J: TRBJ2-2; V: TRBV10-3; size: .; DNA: TGTGCCACCTCGGGACACAACACCGGGGAGCTGTTTTTT; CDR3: CATSGHNTGELFF
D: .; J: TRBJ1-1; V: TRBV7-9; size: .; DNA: TGTGCCAGCAGAGGGGGTGAGGGCACTGAAGCTTTCTTT; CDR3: CASRGGEGTEAFF
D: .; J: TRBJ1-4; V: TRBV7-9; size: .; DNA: TGTGCCAGCAGTTCTGCAGGGGTTCGCGAAAAACTGTTTTTT; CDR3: CASSSAGVREKLFF
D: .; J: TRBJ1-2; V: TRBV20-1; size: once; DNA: TGCAGTGCTAGAGCAGGCTATGGCTACACCTTC; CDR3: CSARAGYGYTF
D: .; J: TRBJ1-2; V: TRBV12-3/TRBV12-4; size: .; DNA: TGTGCCAGCTCGGACTTCTATGGCTACACCTTC; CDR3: CASSDFYGYTF
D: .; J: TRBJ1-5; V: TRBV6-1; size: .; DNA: TGTGCCAGCAGTGATGTTTCAGACAATCAGCCCCAGCATTTT; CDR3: CASSDVSDNQPQHF
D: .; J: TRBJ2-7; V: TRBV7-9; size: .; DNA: TGTGCCAGCAGCCCTCAAACAGGCCCCGAGCAGTACTTC; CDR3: CASSPQTGPEQYF
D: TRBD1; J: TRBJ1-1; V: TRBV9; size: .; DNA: TGTGCCAGCAGCCCCCGGACAGGGGGCGGCACTGAAGCTTTCTTT; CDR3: CASSPRTGGGTEAFF
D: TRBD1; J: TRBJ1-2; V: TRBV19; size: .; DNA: TGTGCCAGTAGTCACTATTGGGGATACGGGACAGGGGATTTCGGTGACTATGGCTACACCTTC; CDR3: CASSHYWGYGTGDFGDYGYTF
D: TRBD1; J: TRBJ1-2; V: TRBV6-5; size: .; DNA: TGTGCCATCGGAGGACAGGGCTATGGCTACACCTTC; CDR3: CAIGGQGYGYTF
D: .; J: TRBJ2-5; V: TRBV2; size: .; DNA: TGTGCCAGCAGCCCCGACATGTTCCAAGAGACCCAGTACTTC; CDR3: CASSPDMFQETQYF
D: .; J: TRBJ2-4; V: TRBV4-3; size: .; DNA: TGCGCCAGCAGCCAGACCAGGGCCGCAAACATTCAGTACTTC; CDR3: CASSQTRAANIQYF
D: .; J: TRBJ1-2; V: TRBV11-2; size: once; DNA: TGTGCCAGCAGCCCCCGTGGAGCCCATGGCTACACCTTC; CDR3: CASSPRGAHGYTF
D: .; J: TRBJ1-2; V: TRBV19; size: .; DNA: TGTGCCAGTAGTATAGACAGGGATAACTATGGCTACACCTTC; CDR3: CASSIDRDNYGYTF
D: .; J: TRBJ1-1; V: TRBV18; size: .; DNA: TGTGCCAGCTCACCAGGGAGGGACGATGGAGCTTTCTTT; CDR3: CASSPGRDDGAFF
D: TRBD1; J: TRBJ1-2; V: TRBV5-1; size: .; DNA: TGCGCCAGCAGCTTGACAGGGGGAAACTATGGCTACACCTTC; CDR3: CASSLTGGNYGYTF
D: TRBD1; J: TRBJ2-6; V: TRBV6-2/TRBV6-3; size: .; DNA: TGTGCCAGCAGTAAGTCCCGGGACAGCTCTGGGGCCAACGTCCTGACTTTC; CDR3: CASSKSRDSSGANVLTF
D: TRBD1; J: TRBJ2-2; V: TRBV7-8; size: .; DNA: TGTGCCAGCAGCTTAAGGTCCGGACGAACAGGGGTCCTGAACACCGGGGAGCTGTTTTTT; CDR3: CASSLRSGRTGVLNTGELFF
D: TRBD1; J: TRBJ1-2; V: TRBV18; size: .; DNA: TGTGCCAGCGGACAGGGGGCCGACTATGGCTACACCTTC; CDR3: CASGQGADYGYTF
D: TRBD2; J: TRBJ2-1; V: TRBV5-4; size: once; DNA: TGTGCCAGCAGCCCAGCGGGGGGGTCCTACAATGAGCAGTTCTTC; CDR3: CASSPAGGSYNEQFF
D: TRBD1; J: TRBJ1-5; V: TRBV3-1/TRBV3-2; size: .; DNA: TGTGCCAGCAGCGCTGACGCCAGGGGGCAAGCCCAGCATTTT; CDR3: CASSADARGQAQHF
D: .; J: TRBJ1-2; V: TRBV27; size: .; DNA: TGTGCCAGCAGGGAAATGGGCCGGAACCTCTATGGCTACACCTTC; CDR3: CASREMGRNLYGYTF
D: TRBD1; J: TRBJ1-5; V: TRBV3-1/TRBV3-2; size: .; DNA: TGTGCCAGCAGCCAAGCCGGGACAGGGGGAATTCAGCCCCAGCATTTT; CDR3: CASSQAGTGGIQPQHF
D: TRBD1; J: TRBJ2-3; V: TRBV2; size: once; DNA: TGTGCCAGCAGTGACAGGGGGCGATCGATAACAGATACGCAGTATTTT; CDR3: CASSDRGRSITDTQYF
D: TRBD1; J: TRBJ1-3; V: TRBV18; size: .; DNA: TGTGCCAGCTCAGGCGGGACAGACGGAAACACCATATATTTT; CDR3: CASSGGTDGNTIYF
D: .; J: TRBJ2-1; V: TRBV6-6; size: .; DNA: TGTGCCAGCAGTTACGAAGGGGCGCAGCACTTGGAGCAGTTCTTC; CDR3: CASSYEGAQHLEQFF
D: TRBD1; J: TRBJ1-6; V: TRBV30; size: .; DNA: TGTGCCTGGAGTTTCAAAGGGGGCGGTTCACCCCTCCACTTT; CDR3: CAWSFKGGGSPLHF
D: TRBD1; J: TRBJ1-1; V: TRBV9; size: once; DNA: TGTGCCAGCAGCGGATCCGGGACAGGGCCCGCTGAAGCTTTCTTT; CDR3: CASSGSGTGPAEAFF